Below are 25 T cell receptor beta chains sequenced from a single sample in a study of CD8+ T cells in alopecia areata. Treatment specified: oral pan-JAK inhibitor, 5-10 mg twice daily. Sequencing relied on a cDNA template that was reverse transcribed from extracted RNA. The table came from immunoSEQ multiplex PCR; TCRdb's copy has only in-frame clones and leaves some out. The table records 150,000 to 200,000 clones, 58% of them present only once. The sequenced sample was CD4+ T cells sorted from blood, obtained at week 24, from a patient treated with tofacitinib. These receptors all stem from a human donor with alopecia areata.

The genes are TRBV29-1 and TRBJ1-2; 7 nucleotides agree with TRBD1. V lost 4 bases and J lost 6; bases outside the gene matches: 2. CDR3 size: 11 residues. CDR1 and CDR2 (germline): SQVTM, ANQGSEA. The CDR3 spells CSVATGDGYTF. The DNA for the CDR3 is TGCAGCGTTGCCACAGGGGATGGCTACACCTTC.

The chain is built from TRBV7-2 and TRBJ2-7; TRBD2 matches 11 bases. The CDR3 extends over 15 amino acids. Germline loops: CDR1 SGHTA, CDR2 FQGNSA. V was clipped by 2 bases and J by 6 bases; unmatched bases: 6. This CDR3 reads CASSLKRTSGLEQYF. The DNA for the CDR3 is TGTGCCAGCAGCTTAAAGAGGACTAGCGGGCTCGAGCAGTACTTC. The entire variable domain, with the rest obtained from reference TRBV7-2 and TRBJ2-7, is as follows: GAGVSQSPSNKVTEKGKDVELRCDPISGHTALYWYRQSLGQGLEFLIYFQGNSAPDKSGLPSDRFSAERTGGSVSTLTIQRTQQEDSAVYLCASSLKRTSGLEQYFGPGTRLTVT.

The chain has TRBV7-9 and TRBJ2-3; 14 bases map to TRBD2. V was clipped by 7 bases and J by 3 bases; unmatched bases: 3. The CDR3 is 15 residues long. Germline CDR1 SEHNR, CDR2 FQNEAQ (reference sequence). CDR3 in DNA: TGTGCCAGCAAGGGGACTAGCGGGAGAACAGATACGCAGTATTTT. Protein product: CASKGTSGRTDTQYF.

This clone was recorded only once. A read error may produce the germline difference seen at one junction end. CDR3 amino acids: CATSSRATSFQDTGELFF. The CDR3 DNA reads TGTGCCACCAGCAGCCGCGCCACTAGCTTTCAGGACACCGGAGAGCTGTTTTTT. The chain has TRBV15 and TRBJ2-2; TRBD2 is a possible D gene (6 bases). This CDR3 region has 18 residues. The germline V gene has CDR1 LNHNV and CDR2 YYDKDF (reference sequence).

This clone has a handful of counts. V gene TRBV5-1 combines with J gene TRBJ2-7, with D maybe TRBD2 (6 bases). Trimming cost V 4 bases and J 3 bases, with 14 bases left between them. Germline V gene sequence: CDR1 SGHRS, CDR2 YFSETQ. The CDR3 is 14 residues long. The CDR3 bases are TGCGCCAGCAGCCCAATAGCGGCTAGCTACGAGCAGTACTTC. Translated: CASSPIAASYEQYF.

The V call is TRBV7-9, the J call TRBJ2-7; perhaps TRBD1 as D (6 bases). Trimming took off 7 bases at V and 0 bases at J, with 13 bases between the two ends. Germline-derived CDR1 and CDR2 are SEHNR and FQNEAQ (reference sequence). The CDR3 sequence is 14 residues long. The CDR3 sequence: CASTLDRSSYEQYF. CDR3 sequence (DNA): TGTGCCAGCACCCTTGACAGGTCCTCCTACGAGCAGTACTTC. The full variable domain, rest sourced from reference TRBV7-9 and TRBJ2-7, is DTGVSQNPRHKITKRGQNVTFRCDPISEHNRLYWYRQTLGQGPEFLTYFQNEAQLEKSRLLSDRFSAERPKGSFSTLEIQRTEQGDSAMYLCASTLDRSSYEQYFGPGTRLTVT.

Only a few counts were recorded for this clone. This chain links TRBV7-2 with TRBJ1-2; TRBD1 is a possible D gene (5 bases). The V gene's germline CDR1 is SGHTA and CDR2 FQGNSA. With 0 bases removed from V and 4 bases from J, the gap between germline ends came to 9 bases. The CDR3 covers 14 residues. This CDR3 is CASSLAREAYGYTF. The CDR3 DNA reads TGTGCCAGCAGCTTAGCCAGGGAAGCCTATGGCTACACCTTC.

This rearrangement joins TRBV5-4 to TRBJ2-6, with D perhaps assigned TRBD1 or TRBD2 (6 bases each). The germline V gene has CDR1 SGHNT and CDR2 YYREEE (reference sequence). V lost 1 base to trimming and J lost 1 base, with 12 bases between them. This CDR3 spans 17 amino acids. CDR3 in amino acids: CASSLKGGASGANVLTF. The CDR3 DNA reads TGTGCCAGCAGCTTGAAGGGGGGCGCATCTGGGGCCAACGTCCTGACTTTC.

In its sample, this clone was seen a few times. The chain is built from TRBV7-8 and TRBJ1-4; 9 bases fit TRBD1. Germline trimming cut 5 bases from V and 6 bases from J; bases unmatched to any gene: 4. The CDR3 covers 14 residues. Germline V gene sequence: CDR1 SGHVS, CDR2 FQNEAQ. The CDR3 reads CASSLRDRDEKLFF. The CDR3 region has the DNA TGTGCCAGCAGCCTCCGGGACAGGGATGAAAAACTGTTTTTT.

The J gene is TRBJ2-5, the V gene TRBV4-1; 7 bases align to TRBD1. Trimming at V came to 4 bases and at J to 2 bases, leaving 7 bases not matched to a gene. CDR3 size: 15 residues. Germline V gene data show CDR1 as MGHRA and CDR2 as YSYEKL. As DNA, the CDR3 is TGCGCCAGCAGCCCGTTTCAGGGACAGCAAGAGACCCAGTACTTC. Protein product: CASSPFQGQQETQYF.

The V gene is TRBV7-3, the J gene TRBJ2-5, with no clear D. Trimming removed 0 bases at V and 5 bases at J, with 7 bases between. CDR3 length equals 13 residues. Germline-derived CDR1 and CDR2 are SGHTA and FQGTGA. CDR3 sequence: CASSLTLRETQYF. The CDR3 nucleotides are TGTGCCAGCAGCTTAACACTGCGGGAGACCCAGTACTTC.

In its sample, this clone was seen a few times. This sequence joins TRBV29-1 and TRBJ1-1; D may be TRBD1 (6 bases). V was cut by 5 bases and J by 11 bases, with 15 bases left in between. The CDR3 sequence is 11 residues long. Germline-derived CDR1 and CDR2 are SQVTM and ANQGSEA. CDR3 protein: CSVPQGRGAFF. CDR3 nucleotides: TGCAGCGTTCCTCAGGGGAGAGGGGCTTTCTTT.

CDR3 amino acids: CASSLRANTEAFF. In nucleotides, the CDR3 is TGTGCCAGTAGCCTCCGGGCGAACACTGAAGCTTTCTTT. The chain combines TRBV19 with TRBJ1-1, with no clear D. Germline V gene data show CDR1 as LNHDA and CDR2 as SQIVND (reference sequence). V was pared by 6 bases and J by 1 base, with 9 bases between. This CDR3 has 13 residues.

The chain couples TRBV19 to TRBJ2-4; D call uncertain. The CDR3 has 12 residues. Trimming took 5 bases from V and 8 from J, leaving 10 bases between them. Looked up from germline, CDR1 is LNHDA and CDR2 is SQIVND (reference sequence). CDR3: CASSVNGDIQYF. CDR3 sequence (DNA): TGTGCCAGTAGTGTGAATGGGGACATTCAGTACTTC.

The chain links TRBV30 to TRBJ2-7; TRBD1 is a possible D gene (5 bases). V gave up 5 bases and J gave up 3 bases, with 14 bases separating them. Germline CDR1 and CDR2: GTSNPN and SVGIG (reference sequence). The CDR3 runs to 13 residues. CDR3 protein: CAWDLDRNYEQYF. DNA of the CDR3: TGTGCCTGGGATCTCGACAGAAACTACGAGCAGTACTTC.

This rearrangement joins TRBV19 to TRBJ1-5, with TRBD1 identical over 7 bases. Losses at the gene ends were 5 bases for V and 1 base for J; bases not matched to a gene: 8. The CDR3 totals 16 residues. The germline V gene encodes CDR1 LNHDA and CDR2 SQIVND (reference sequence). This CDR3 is CASSAYRGASNQPQHF. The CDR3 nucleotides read TGTGCCAGTAGTGCCTACAGGGGTGCCAGCAATCAGCCCCAGCATTTT.

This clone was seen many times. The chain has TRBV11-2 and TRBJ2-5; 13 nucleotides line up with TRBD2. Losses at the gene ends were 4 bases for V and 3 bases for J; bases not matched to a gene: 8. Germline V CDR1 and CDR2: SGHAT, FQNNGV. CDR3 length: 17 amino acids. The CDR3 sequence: CASSSELAGGQEETQYF. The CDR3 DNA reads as TGTGCCAGCAGCTCCGAACTAGCGGGGGGGCAGGAAGAGACCCAGTACTTC. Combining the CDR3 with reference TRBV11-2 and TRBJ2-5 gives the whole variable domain EAGVAQSPRYKIIEKRQSVAFWCNPISGHATLYWYQQILGQGPKLLIQFQNNGVVDDSQLPKDRFSAERLKGVDSTLKIQPAKLEDSAVYLCASSSELAGGQEETQYFGPGTRLLVL.

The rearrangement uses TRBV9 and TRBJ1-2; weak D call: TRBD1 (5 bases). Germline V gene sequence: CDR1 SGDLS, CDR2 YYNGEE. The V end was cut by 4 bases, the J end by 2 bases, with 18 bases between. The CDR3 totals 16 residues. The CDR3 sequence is CASSPGVGGINYGYTF. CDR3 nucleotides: TGTGCCAGCAGCCCGGGAGTTGGGGGAATCAACTATGGCTACACCTTC.

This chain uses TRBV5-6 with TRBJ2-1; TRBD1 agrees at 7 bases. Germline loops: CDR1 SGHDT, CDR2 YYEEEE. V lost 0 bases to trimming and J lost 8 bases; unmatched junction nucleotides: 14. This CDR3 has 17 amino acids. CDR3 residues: CASSLEIRRQGTDEQFF. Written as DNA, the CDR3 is TGTGCCAGCAGCTTGGAAATAAGGCGACAGGGCACCGATGAGCAGTTCTTC.

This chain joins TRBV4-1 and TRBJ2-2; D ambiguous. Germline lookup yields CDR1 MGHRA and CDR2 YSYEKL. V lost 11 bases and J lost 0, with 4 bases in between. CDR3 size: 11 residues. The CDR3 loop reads CASANTGELFF. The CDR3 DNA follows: TGCGCCTCCGCGAACACCGGGGAGCTGTTTTTT.

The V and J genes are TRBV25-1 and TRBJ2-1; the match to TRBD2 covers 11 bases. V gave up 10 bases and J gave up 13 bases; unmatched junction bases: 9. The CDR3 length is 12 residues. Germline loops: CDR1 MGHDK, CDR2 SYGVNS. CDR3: CATTGLADSQFF. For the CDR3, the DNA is TGTGCCACCACGGGACTAGCGGACAGTCAGTTCTTC.

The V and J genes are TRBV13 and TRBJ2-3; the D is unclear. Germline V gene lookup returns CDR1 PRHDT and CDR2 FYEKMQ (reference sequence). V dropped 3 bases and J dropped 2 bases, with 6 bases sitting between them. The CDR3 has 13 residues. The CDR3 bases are TGTGCCAGCAGCTTCCCGGCCACAGATACGCAGTATTTT. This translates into CASSFPATDTQYF.

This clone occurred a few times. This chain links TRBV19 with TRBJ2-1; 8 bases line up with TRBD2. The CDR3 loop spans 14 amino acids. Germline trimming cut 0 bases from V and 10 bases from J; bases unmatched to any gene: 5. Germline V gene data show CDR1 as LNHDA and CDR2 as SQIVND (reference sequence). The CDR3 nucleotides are TGTGCCAGTAGTATAGAGAGACTAGCGACAGAGCAGTTCTTC. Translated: CASSIERLATEQFF. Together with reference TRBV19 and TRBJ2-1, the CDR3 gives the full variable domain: DGGITQSPKYLFRKEGQNVTLSCEQNLNHDAMYWYRQDPGQGLRLIYYSQIVNDFQKGDIAEGYSVSREKKESFPLTVTSAQKNPTAFYLCASSIERLATEQFFGPGTRLTVL.

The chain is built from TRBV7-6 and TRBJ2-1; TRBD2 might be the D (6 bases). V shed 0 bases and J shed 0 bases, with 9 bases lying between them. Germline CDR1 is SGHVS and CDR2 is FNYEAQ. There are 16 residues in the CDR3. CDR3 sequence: CASSLAVSGSYNEQFF. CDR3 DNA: TGTGCCAGCAGCTTAGCGGTTAGCGGCTCCTACAATGAGCAGTTCTTC.

Written as DNA, the CDR3 is TGTGCCAGCAGCCAAACTAGCGGGTCCTCCTACGAGCAGTACTTC. Its translation is CASSQTSGSSYEQYF. This rearrangement joins TRBV4-2 to TRBJ2-7; TRBD2 agrees at 9 bases. Trimming cost V 2 bases and J 0 bases; bases outside gene matches: 2. CDR3 length: 15 amino acids. The V gene's germline CDR1 is LGHNA and CDR2 YNFKEQ.